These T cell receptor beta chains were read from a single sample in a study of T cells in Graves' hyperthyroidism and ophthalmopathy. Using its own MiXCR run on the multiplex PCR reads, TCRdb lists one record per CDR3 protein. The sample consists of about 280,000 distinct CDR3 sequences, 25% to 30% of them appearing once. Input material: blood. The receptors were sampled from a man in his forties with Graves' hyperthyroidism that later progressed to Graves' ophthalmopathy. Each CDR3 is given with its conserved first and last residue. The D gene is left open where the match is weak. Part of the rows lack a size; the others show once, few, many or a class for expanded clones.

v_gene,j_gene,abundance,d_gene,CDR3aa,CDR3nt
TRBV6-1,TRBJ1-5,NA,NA,CASRTGRVGQTQHF,TGTGCCAGCAGGACCGGCAGGGTGGGGCAGACCCAGCATTTT
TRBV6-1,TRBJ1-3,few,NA,CASGGRHSGNTIYF,TGTGCCAGCGGGGGGCGCCACTCTGGAAACACCATATATTTT
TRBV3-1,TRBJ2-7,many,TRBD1,CASSQAGTGGSYEQYF,TGTGCCAGCAGCCAAGCCGGGACAGGGGGGTCCTACGAGCAGTACTTC
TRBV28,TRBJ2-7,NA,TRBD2,CASSFGGASSYEQYF,TGTGCCAGCAGTTTCGGGGGGGCTAGCTCCTACGAGCAGTACTTC
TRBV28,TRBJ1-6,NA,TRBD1,CASSSGGVYNSPLHF,TGTGCCAGCAGCTCAGGGGGCGTCTATAATTCACCCCTCCACTTT
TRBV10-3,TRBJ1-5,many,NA,CAIRRGSNQPQHF,TGTGCCATCAGACGGGGTTCCAATCAGCCCCAGCATTTT
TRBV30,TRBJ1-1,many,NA,CAWSLLMNTEAFF,TGTGCCTGGAGTCTACTAATGAACACTGAAGCTTTCTTT
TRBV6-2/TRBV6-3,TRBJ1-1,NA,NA,CASSYSGTATEAFF,TGTGCCAGCAGTTACTCAGGGACTGCTACTGAAGCTTTCTTT
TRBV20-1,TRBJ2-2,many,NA,CSASQPTTGELFF,TGCAGTGCTAGTCAGCCTACCACCGGGGAGCTGTTTTTT
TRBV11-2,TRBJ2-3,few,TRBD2,CASSMGLAGDSDTQYF,TGTGCCAGCAGCATGGGACTAGCGGGAGACTCAGATACGCAGTATTTT
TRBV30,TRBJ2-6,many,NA,CAWTKPGRAFTGANVLTF,TGTGCCTGGACCAAACCGGGCAGGGCTTTTACTGGGGCCAACGTCCTGACTTTC
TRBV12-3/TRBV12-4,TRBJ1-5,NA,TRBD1,CASSLRGTGSGVIWNQPQHF,TGTGCCAGCAGTTTGAGAGGGACAGGGAGTGGGGTAATATGGAATCAGCCCCAGCATTTT
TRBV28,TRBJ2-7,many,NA,CASLPGGLYEQYF,TGTGCCAGCTTACCCGGCGGGCTCTACGAGCAGTACTTC
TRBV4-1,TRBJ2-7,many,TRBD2,CASSQDLREGVYEQYF,TGCGCCAGCAGCCAAGATCTCCGGGAGGGAGTGTACGAGCAGTACTTC
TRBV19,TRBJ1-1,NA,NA,CASRGFSNTEAFF,TGTGCCAGTAGGGGATTTTCGAACACTGAAGCTTTCTTT
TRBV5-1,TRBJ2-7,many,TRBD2,CASCRGGTSDYEQYF,TGCGCCAGCTGTCGGGGGGGGACGTCCGACTACGAGCAGTACTTC
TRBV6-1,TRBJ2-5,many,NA,CASSEALTDLPQYF,TGTGCCAGCAGTGAAGCTTTGACCGATCTGCCCCAGTACTTC